This T cell receptor (beta chain) was found in a study of Graves' ophthalmopathy and Graves' hyperthyroidism. The germline gives CDR1 SEHNR, CDR2 FQNEAQ (reference sequence). V lost 5 bases and J lost 0, with 13 bases in between. The CDR3 runs 16 residues. Amplification from RNA transcripts yielded the TCR beta CDR3 regions. An opening RT-PCR round employed HTBI primers and preceded a second-round multiplex PCR. TCRdb used MiXCR to reprocess the multiplex PCR reads, holding one entry per CDR3 protein. The data show around 600,000 distinct CDR3 sequences, about two fifths seen once. This clonotype was seen repeatedly, ten times or more.

What was sequenced was peripheral blood. The clonotype comes from an adult man with Graves' ophthalmopathy. The chain links TRBV7-9 to TRBJ2-2, with TRBD1 as a possible D gene (6 bases). Here the CDR3 DNA reads TGTGCCAGCAGCCCCCAACAGGGAACGAACACCGGGGAGCTGTTTTTT. Translating it yields CASSPQQGTNTGELFF.